The following is a T cell receptor (beta chain) sequence with its context. Its antigen is undetermined. The CDR3 runs 11 residues. Per the germline V gene, CDR1 is MNHEY and CDR2 is SVGAGI. J gave up 9 bases and V 8 bases, and 2 bases lay outside the gene matches. PCR was performed using 60 Vbeta and 13 Jbeta primers. Repertoires were generated with immunoSEQ multiplex PCR, while TCRdb's copy carries only in-frame clones and drops some. The sample includes about 170,000 clones, 82% of them seen just once. This sample stems from a study of cytomegalovirus exposure and HLA in healthy donors. Study outcomes and limitations: TCR beta chains associated with HLA were, in a later analysis, more clonally expanded than equally common others. TCR beta V segments were, for the most part, productive about 87% or about 30% of the time in an earlier analysis.

Sample: PBMCs. The V and J genes are TRBV6-5 and TRBJ2-1; 9 bases map to TRBD1. The TCR originated in a male donor in good health and CMV-seronegative. The CDR3 here is CASGQGIEQFF. CDR3 nucleotide sequence: TGTGCCAGCGGACAGGGGATTGAGCAGTTCTTC.